This T cell receptor beta chain was profiled in a study of T cell clonality in common variable immunodeficiency. Study-level points and caveats: Authors noted CVID clonality's cause needs subpopulation repertoire sequencing.

The CDR3 runs to 13 residues. The J segment lost 0 bases and the V segment lost 6 bases, leaving 5 bases of the junction unmatched. The V gene's germline CDR1 is GTSNPN and CDR2 SVGIG (reference sequence). This clone was seen repeatedly, ten times or more. The antigen remains undetermined. The sequence runs out 3 residues before the end of the CDR3; the remainder is reconstructed from the germline J gene. Heparinized whole blood, roughly 5 to 8 ml, came from each donor. TCRdb's copy holds only in-frame clones and misses some; the assay was immunoSEQ multiplex PCR. The sample was found to contain around 47,000 clones, and every one recurs.

V and J are TRBV30 and TRBJ2-7; TRBD2 matches at 7 bases. The sample was peripheral blood mononuclear cells. This receptor was taken from a person aged 18 to 70 in good health. This CDR3 is CACRGDYSYEQYF. The sequenced part of the CDR3 DNA is TGTGCCTGCCGAGGGGACTACTCCTACGAG.